This entry is about one TCR beta chain. The antigen remains undetermined. The data originate from a study of OX40 agonist ivuxolimab in advanced cancers. Overall study context: Patients receiving dose escalation had hepatocellular carcinoma, melanoma, renal cell or head and neck cancer. Previous treatment with anti-PD-1, anti-PD-L1 or anti-CTLA-4 therapy was allowed; about 40% had received some. Study-level findings and limits: CD4+ and CD8+ blood T cells expanded clonally by week 6 at 0.1 to 3.0 mg/kg. Relative to CD4+, CD8+ T cells held more expanded clones on average.

Only in-frame clones appear in the TCRdb table, and some are missing; sequencing was by immunoSEQ multiplex PCR. This table holds roughly 70,000 clones, roughly 84% found once. This sequence was found in an adult with an advanced solid tumor such as melanoma, head and neck, liver or kidney cancer. The material sequenced was CD4+ or CD8+ T cells sorted from blood, taken in a trial of the OX40 agonist ivuxolimab.

The CDR3 nucleotides are TGTGCCAGCAGTGATAATTCGGGGGGCAGTGGCTACACCTTC. Amino acids: CASSDNSGGSGYTF. The chain links TRBV6-1 to TRBJ1-2; D possibly corresponds to TRBD1 (6 bases). This CDR3 spans 14 amino acids. Germline lookup yields CDR1 MNHNS and CDR2 SASEGT. The V and J ends lost 3 bases and 7 bases respectively, with 15 bases between them.